Listed here is a single TCR beta chain. The data originate from a study of blood T cell repertoires in COVID-19. Study in general: The cDNA or gDNA used as material had been derived from T cells, B-cell-depleted T cells, or PBMCs.

The V segment lost 2 bases and the J segment 9 bases; nucleotides outside the gene matches: 2. The CDR3 extends over 14 amino acids. CDR1 and CDR2 from the germline V gene are SEHNR and FQNEAQ (reference sequence). Produced via immunoSEQ multiplex PCR; TCRdb's table is partial and in-frame only. The data contain roughly 320,000 clones, roughly 86% of them singletons. Sequences were obtained from peripheral blood. This chain joins TRBV7-9 and TRBJ1-6, with TRBD1 identical over 9 bases. The clonotype was recovered from a woman in her twenties or thirties with COVID-19, enrolled during active disease. This CDR3 reads CASSLMTGGSPLHF. In DNA form, the CDR3 reads TGTGCCAGCAGCTTAATGACAGGGGGTTCACCCCTCCACTTT. Variable domain in full (rest from reference TRBV7-9 and TRBJ1-6): DTGVSQNPRHKITKRGQNVTFRCDPISEHNRLYWYRQTLGQGPEFLTYFQNEAQLEKSRLLSDRFSAERPKGSFSTLEIQRTEQGDSAMYLCASSLMTGGSPLHFGNGTRLTVT.